Each of the 13 T cell receptor beta chains below was sequenced from the same sample in a study of T cell responses to AZD1222 COVID-19 vaccine. Assay: immunoSEQ multiplex PCR; the TCRdb copy retains only in-frame clones and omits some. The repertoire includes 70,000 or so clones, around four fifths of them detected once, and about 6.5% sits in the top ten. The sample here was peripheral blood, taken 28 days after the second AZD1222 dose. All receptors come from an adult who received the AZD1222 COVID-19 vaccine.

V usage is TRBV5-4 and J usage is TRBJ1-1, with D possibly matching TRBD1 (5 bases). Germline V lookup: CDR1 SGHNT, CDR2 YYREEE (reference sequence). This CDR3 spans 15 amino acids. Trimming left V 1 base short and J 0 bases short, with 10 bases between. The DNA for the CDR3 is TGTGCCAGCAGCTTGCCAGGGATCATGAACACTGAAGCTTTCTTT. Its protein product is CASSLPGIMNTEAFF. The whole variable domain, filled in from reference TRBV5-4 and TRBJ1-1, reads ETGVTQSPTHLIKTRGQQVTLRCSSQSGHNTVSWYQQALGQGPQFIFQYYREEENGRGNFPPRFSGLQFPNYSSELNVNALELDDSALYLCASSLPGIMNTEAFFGQGTRLTVV.

Judged by abundance, this clone is medium-sized (0.01 to 0.1%). In DNA form, the CDR3 reads TGTGCCAGCAGTTTCACAGGGGACCACGAGCAGTACTTC. It codes for CASSFTGDHEQYF. The chain couples TRBV27 to TRBJ2-7; the match to TRBD1 covers 7 bases. From germline, CDR1 is MNHEY and CDR2 SMNVEV (reference sequence). There are 13 residues in the CDR3. V gave up 3 bases and J gave up 5 bases; unmatched junction bases: 4.

This rearrangement joins TRBV19 to TRBJ1-3; perhaps TRBD1 as D (6 bases). The germline V gene encodes CDR1 LNHDA and CDR2 SQIVND (reference sequence). Between the trimmed V and J ends, which lost 7 bases and 4 bases, there was a span of 23 bases. The CDR3 runs 17 residues. The CDR3: CASTSPGQTLRGNTIYF. The DNA for the CDR3 is TGTGCCAGTACCTCCCCTGGACAGACCCTTCGAGGAAACACCATATATTTT.

This clone has a count of ten or more. This chain joins TRBV25-1 and TRBJ1-2, with D perhaps matching TRBD1 (5 bases). Germline V lookup: CDR1 MGHDK, CDR2 SYGVNS. This CDR3 spans 15 amino acids. Trimming took off 2 bases at V and 7 bases at J, with 17 bases between the two ends. The CDR3, as DNA: TGTGCCAGCAGTGAACCCCGGACGGGGGATTCTGGCTACACCTTC. This sequence encodes CASSEPRTGDSGYTF.

The V call is TRBV4-1, the J call TRBJ2-2; D possibly corresponds to TRBD2 (5 bases). The CDR3 spans 18 residues. Germline V gives CDR1 MGHRA, CDR2 YSYEKL. V gave up 1 base and J gave up 1 base, with 16 bases separating them. This chain's CDR3 is CASSQGIGGIKNTGELFF. DNA of the CDR3: TGCGCCAGCAGCCAAGGGATCGGAGGAATTAAGAACACCGGGGAGCTGTTTTTT.

This clone is a singleton in its sample. This rearrangement joins TRBV2 to TRBJ1-1, with TRBD1 as a possible D gene (5 bases). The V gene lost 1 base and the J gene lost 5 bases, with 11 bases spanning the gap. The CDR3 length is 14 residues. Germline V gene lookup returns CDR1 SNHLY and CDR2 FYNNEI. The CDR3 region has the DNA TGTGCCAGCAGTGAAGGAGTGGGGGGAACTGAAGCTTTCTTT. Translating it yields CASSEGVGGTEAFF. Full variable domain (rest looked up from reference TRBV2 and TRBJ1-1): EPEVTQTPSHQVTQMGQEVILRCVPISNHLYFYWYRQILGQKVEFLVSFYNNEISEKSEIFDDQFSVERPDGSNFTLKIRSTKLEDSAMYFCASSEGVGGTEAFFGQGTRLTVV.

A few counts support this clone. The rearrangement joins TRBV6-2 or TRBV6-3 to TRBJ2-5; 7 nucleotides match TRBD1. CDR3 size: 13 residues. CDR1 and CDR2 from the germline V gene are MNHEY and SVGEGT. Trimming removed 5 bases from V and 2 bases from J; junction bases left unmatched: 2. CDR3 bases: TGTGCCAGCAGTCTGGGACAGCAAGAGACCCAGTACTTC. Protein sequence: CASSLGQQETQYF.

The V and J genes are TRBV28 and TRBJ1-6; D gene ambiguous. Germline V lookup: CDR1 MDHEN, CDR2 SYDVKM. Trimming pared 5 bases from V and 0 bases from J, leaving 11 bases between. The length of the CDR3 is 16 residues. The CDR3 region is CASSPYVSSYNSPLHF. CDR3 nucleotides: TGTGCCAGCAGTCCGTACGTGAGCTCCTATAATTCACCCCTCCACTTT.

This clone showed up just once. J is TRBJ2-7 and V is TRBV7-2, with no clear D. Trimming shortened V by 1 base and J by 2 bases, and 12 bases separated the two germline ends. Germline values: CDR1 SGHTA, CDR2 FQGNSA. This CDR3 has 15 residues. The CDR3 sequence is CASSLDVSTTYEQYF. CDR3 nucleotide sequence: TGTGCCAGCAGCTTAGATGTCAGTACAACCTACGAGCAGTACTTC.

Only one count was recorded for this clone. The V gene is TRBV6-5, the J gene TRBJ1-4; possibly TRBD1 for D (6 bases). Germline V gene lookup returns CDR1 MNHEY and CDR2 SVGAGI. The CDR3 totals 16 residues. V lost 4 bases to trimming and J lost 6 bases, with 18 bases between them. The CDR3 DNA reads as TGTGCCAGCAGTTCGAATAGGGGGATCTTGGATGAAAAACTGTTTTTT. Translated: CASSSNRGILDEKLFF.

DNA of the CDR3: TGTGCCAGCAGAAATGACAGGGGGTTATATGGCTACACCTTC. As protein: CASRNDRGLYGYTF. The rearrangement uses TRBV2 and TRBJ1-2, with TRBD1 matching 9 bases. The germline V gene has CDR1 SNHLY and CDR2 FYNNEI. The V and J ends lost 6 bases and 5 bases, in that order; junction bases with no gene match: 7. This CDR3 contains 14 residues.

The chain carries TRBV19 and TRBJ2-1, with a tentative D call TRBD1 (5 bases). Per germline, CDR1 LNHDA and CDR2 SQIVND (reference sequence). This CDR3 has 13 residues. V was trimmed by 4 bases and J by 6 bases, leaving 10 bases between them. The CDR3 DNA follows: TGTGCCAGTAGTAGCCCAGGGCGCAATGAGCAGTTCTTC. Protein: CASSSPGRNEQFF.

The rearrangement joins TRBV27 to TRBJ1-6; D perhaps matches TRBD1 (5 bases). V shed 8 bases and J shed 7 bases, with 18 bases lying between them. Germline V CDR1 and CDR2: MNHEY, SMNVEV (reference sequence). The CDR3 contains 15 residues. As DNA, the CDR3 is TGTGCCAGCGGTGCAGGGAGGGGAATAAATTCACCCCTCCACTTT. Amino acid sequence: CASGAGRGINSPLHF.